These 9 T cell receptor beta chains were sequenced from one sample in a study of cytomegalovirus exposure and HLA in healthy donors. It was with 60 Vbeta and 13 Jbeta primers that the PCR ran. Generated by immunoSEQ multiplex PCR, the TCRdb table keeps only in-frame clones and is missing some. The sample has fewer than 200,000 clones; less than 85% are singletons. The sample comprised PBMCs. The origin of the receptors is a male donor in good health and CMV-seronegative.

In its sample, this clone was seen once. The chain couples TRBV7-2 to TRBJ2-2; maybe TRBD2 (6 bases). The V gene's germline CDR1 is SGHTA and CDR2 FQGNSA. The V gene lost 5 bases and the J gene lost 4 bases, with 17 bases spanning the gap. This CDR3 spans 16 amino acids. CDR3 amino acids: CASSPAGRGVTGELFF. The CDR3 coding sequence is TGTGCCAGCAGCCCGGCGGGGCGGGGCGTCACCGGGGAGCTGTTTTTT.

The chain recombines TRBV28 with TRBJ1-2, with 7 bases fitting TRBD1. The CDR3 is made up of 14 amino acids. V was pared by 3 bases and J by 4 bases, with 5 bases of the junction left unmatched. In germline, CDR1 is MDHEN, CDR2 SYDVKM. The CDR3: CASSFKGAGYGYTF. Written as DNA, the CDR3 is TGTGCCAGCAGTTTTAAGGGGGCTGGCTATGGCTACACCTTC.

The V call is TRBV10-3, the J call TRBJ2-2, with 9 bases identical to TRBD1. V dropped 11 bases and J dropped 1; count of bases not matched to a gene: 5. The CDR3 is 14 amino acids. Germline V CDR1 and CDR2: ENHRY, SYGVKD. For the CDR3, the DNA is TGTGCCTCGTGGACAGGGGAGAACACCGGGGAGCTGTTTTTT. Translated, it gives CASWTGENTGELFF.

For the CDR3, the DNA is TGTGCCAGCAGAACCGGACATAATACCTACGAGCAGTACTTC. This codes for CASRTGHNTYEQYF. The chain combines TRBV27 with TRBJ2-7; tentatively, D is TRBD1 (5 bases). Trimming pared 6 bases from V and 2 bases from J, leaving 14 bases between. CDR3 size: 14 residues. Germline CDR1 reads MNHEY; CDR2 reads SMNVEV (reference sequence).

This chain uses TRBV7-2 with TRBJ2-5; TRBD1 aligns across 11 bases. The germline gives CDR1 SGHTA, CDR2 FQGNSA. Germline trimming cut 1 base from V and 5 bases from J; bases unmatched to any gene: 12. The CDR3 consists of 18 residues. The CDR3 sequence is CASSLVGGQGVNLETQYF. CDR3 coding DNA: TGTGCCAGCAGCTTAGTGGGGGGACAGGGGGTGAACTTGGAGACCCAGTACTTC.

The rearrangement joins TRBV18 to TRBJ2-7, with 12 bases identical to TRBD2. Per germline, CDR1 KGHSH and CDR2 LQKENI. With 3 bases clipped from V and 0 bases from J, the junction kept 6 bases outside the gene matches. This CDR3 has 17 amino acids. The CDR3 DNA is TGTGCCAGCTCACCTTCTAGCGGGGGGGCCCTCTCCTACGAGCAGTACTTC. Translation: CASSPSSGGALSYEQYF.

The V call is TRBV11-2, the J call TRBJ1-2; D gene uncertain. The V end was cut by 1 base, the J end by 1 base, with 7 bases between. The CDR3 runs 14 residues. CDR1 and CDR2 from the germline V gene are SGHAT and FQNNGV. For the CDR3, the DNA is TGTGCCAGCAGCTTAGGGGCAATTAACTATGGCTACACCTTC. Its protein is CASSLGAINYGYTF.

The rearrangement joins TRBV7-9 to TRBJ1-6; 8 bases are a match to TRBD1. The CDR3 runs to 14 residues. CDR1 is SEHNR and CDR2 is FQNEAQ in the germline V gene (reference sequence). V shed 5 bases, J shed 7 bases, and the junction held 4 bases outside the gene matches. CDR3: CASSRTGGNSPLHF. The DNA of the CDR3 is TGTGCCAGCAGCCGTACAGGGGGGAATTCACCCCTCCACTTT. Combining the CDR3 with reference TRBV7-9 and TRBJ1-6 gives the whole variable domain DTGVSQNPRHKITKRGQNVTFRCDPISEHNRLYWYRQTLGQGPEFLTYFQNEAQLEKSRLLSDRFSAERPKGSFSTLEIQRTEQGDSAMYLCASSRTGGNSPLHFGNGTRLTVT.

CDR3 DNA: TGTGCCAGCAGGTTCGGGAGTGGGTCCTACAATGAGCAGTTCTTC. Translated, it gives CASRFGSGSYNEQFF. The gene calls are TRBV2 and TRBJ2-1; TRBD2 might be the D (6 bases). The CDR3 totals 15 residues. CDR1 is SNHLY and CDR2 is FYNNEI in the germline V gene. Trimming stripped 6 bases from V and 1 base from J, with 13 bases between.